This T cell receptor (beta chain) was obtained from a study of shared clonotypes between healthy human individuals. Generated by immunoSEQ multiplex PCR, the TCRdb table keeps only in-frame clones and is missing some. The sample consists of roughly 2.2 million clones, 92% of them appearing once. V shed 1 base and J 3 bases; nucleotides not matched to a gene: 6. The CDR3 has 16 amino acids. Germline lookup yields CDR1 SGHTA and CDR2 FQGNSA. Material for sequencing was naive CD4+ T cells from PBMCs. Documented subset: CD45RA+ positively selected. The V gene is TRBV7-2, the J gene TRBJ1-5, with TRBD1 matching over 7 bases. The receptor comes from a man aged 18 to 29 in good health. Some clones in this sample may be carry-over from other donors' samples. The CDR3 bases are TGTGCCAGCAGCTTAGTACCCGGGACAGTCAATCAGCCCCAGCATTTT. Translated, it gives CASSLVPGTVNQPQHF.